The next 14 T cell receptor beta chains were all read from a single sample in a study of OX40 agonist ivuxolimab in advanced cancers. The method was immunoSEQ multiplex PCR; TCRdb's version includes in-frame clones alone and lacks a portion of them. The sample has about 51,000 clones, 80% to 85% seen once; the top ten hold roughly 3%. The sequenced sample was CD4+ or CD8+ T cells sorted from blood, obtained in a trial of the OX40 agonist ivuxolimab. Source of these receptors: an adult with an advanced solid tumor such as melanoma, head and neck, liver or kidney cancer.

The genes are TRBV19 and TRBJ1-2; the match to TRBD1 covers 9 bases. The CDR3 runs 13 residues. The germline CDR1 and CDR2 sequences are LNHDA and SQIVND (reference sequence). The V and J ends lost 10 bases and 7 bases, in that order; junction bases with no gene match: 10. The CDR3 region is CATSDRGPAGYTF. CDR3 coding DNA: TGTGCCACCTCGGACAGGGGCCCAGCTGGCTACACCTTC.

This clone was seen only a few times. The chain joins TRBV7-9 to TRBJ1-6; D call uncertain. Trimming removed 5 bases from V and 0 bases from J, with 5 bases in between. Germline CDR1 is SEHNR and CDR2 is FQNEAQ (reference sequence). CDR3 size: 14 residues. The CDR3 bases are TGTGCCAGCAGCGGGGACTCCTATAATTCACCCCTCCACTTT. This codes for CASSGDSYNSPLHF.

Here the CDR3 reads CASSPPTVTGQPQHF. The CDR3 DNA reads TGTGCCAGCTCACCACCAACCGTGACAGGGCAGCCCCAGCATTTT. This chain joins TRBV18 and TRBJ1-5; 7 positions agree with TRBD1. CDR3 length equals 15 residues. Germline values: CDR1 KGHSH, CDR2 LQKENI. After removal of 0 bases from V and 7 bases from J, the junction contained 6 bases not matched to a gene.

V usage is TRBV6-6 and J usage is TRBJ1-6, with D uncertain. CDR3 length equals 14 residues. V was shortened by 6 bases and J by 7 bases, with 13 bases between the two germline ends. Germline values: CDR1 MNHNY, CDR2 SVGAGI (reference sequence). In nucleotides, the CDR3 is TGTGCCAGCAGCTTTTACAGCGCGAATTCACCCCTCCACTTT. Translating it yields CASSFYSANSPLHF.

The gene calls are TRBV18 and TRBJ2-2, with D possibly TRBD1 on 5 matching bases. Between the trimmed V and J ends, which lost 4 bases and 0 bases, there was a span of 12 bases. This CDR3 is built from 16 residues. Germline CDR1 reads KGHSH; CDR2 reads LQKENI. CDR3 sequence reads: CASSLYQGANTGELFF. CDR3 coding DNA: TGTGCCAGCTCACTTTACCAGGGCGCGAACACCGGGGAGCTGTTTTTT.

The J gene is TRBJ2-7, the V gene TRBV4-1, with TRBD1 matching 7 bases. The V gene end was trimmed by 2 bases and the J gene end by 6 bases; junction bases not matched to a gene: 25. CDR1 is MGHRA, CDR2 YSYEKL, per germline. The CDR3 is made up of 20 amino acids. The CDR3 spells CASSQLSPRGTGDLLGEQYF. CDR3 bases: TGCGCCAGCAGCCAACTTTCCCCTAGGGGAACAGGGGATCTGCTTGGCGAGCAGTACTTC.

Comments on this clone: The junction shows a germline mismatch at one end, possibly a read error. The V gene is TRBV10-2, the J gene TRBJ1-6, with D possibly matching TRBD1 (5 bases). CDR3 size: 11 residues. CDR1 and CDR2 from the germline V gene are WSHSY and SAAADI. CDR3 in DNA: TGCGCCACCATCGACCGGGACCGTTTTCTCTTT. Translation gives CATIDRDRFLF.

The V gene is TRBV27, the J gene TRBJ1-6, with 10 bases aligning to TRBD1. Losses at the gene ends were 4 bases for V and 10 bases for J; bases not matched to a gene: 4. Germline CDR1 is MNHEY and CDR2 is SMNVEV (reference sequence). CDR3 length equals 14 residues. The CDR3 protein is CASSSRTGGSPLHF. In DNA form, the CDR3 reads TGTGCCAGCAGTTCCCGGACAGGGGGGTCACCCCTCCACTTT.

The chain recombines TRBV6-6 with TRBJ2-7, with TRBD2 matching over 10 bases. V gave up 7 bases and J gave up 1 base; unmatched junction bases: 4. The CDR3 runs 14 residues. CDR1 and CDR2 (germline): MNHNY, SVGAGI (reference sequence). CDR3 nucleotide sequence: TGTGCCAGCACCGCACTAGCGGGGTCCTACGAGCAGTACTTC. This sequence encodes CASTALAGSYEQYF.

The chain carries TRBV19 and TRBJ2-2; possible D gene TRBD1, 5 bases. Germline V gives CDR1 LNHDA, CDR2 SQIVND (reference sequence). Trimming stripped 5 bases from V and 3 bases from J, with 10 bases between. The length of the CDR3 is 14 residues. DNA for the CDR3: TGTGCCAGTAGTCTGGGGCCGGACACCGGGGAGCTGTTTTTT. Encoded protein: CASSLGPDTGELFF.

J is TRBJ2-3 and V is TRBV2; D call uncertain. The CDR3 sequence is 11 residues long. Germline lookup yields CDR1 SNHLY and CDR2 FYNNEI. The V end was cut by 7 bases, the J end by 4 bases, with 6 bases between. Here the CDR3 DNA reads TGTGCCAGCAAAATAGCAGATACGCAGTATTTT. Translated: CASKIADTQYF.

This clone was observed a single time. The chain recombines TRBV5-1 with TRBJ2-7; D unclear. The CDR3 loop spans 14 amino acids. Between the trimmed V and J ends, which lost 1 base and 1 base, there was a span of 9 bases. CDR1 and CDR2 (germline): SGHRS, YFSETQ. CDR3 sequence: CASSLLGVSYEQYF. Written as DNA, the CDR3 is TGCGCCAGCAGCTTGTTAGGAGTTTCCTACGAGCAGTACTTC.

This rearrangement joins TRBV18 to TRBJ2-2; D perhaps matches TRBD1 (5 bases). Germline lookup yields CDR1 KGHSH and CDR2 LQKENI. With 3 bases removed from V and 0 bases from J, the gap between germline ends came to 11 bases. CDR3 length equals 16 residues. The CDR3 region is CASSPRQYANTGELFF. CDR3 nucleotides: TGTGCCAGCTCACCCCGACAGTACGCGAACACCGGGGAGCTGTTTTTT.

The chain has TRBV5-6 and TRBJ1-2, with D tentatively TRBD1 (6 bases). CDR3 length equals 18 residues. The germline V gene encodes CDR1 SGHDT and CDR2 YYEEEE. V dropped 0 bases and J dropped 5 bases, with 23 bases sitting between them. CDR3 protein: CASSLVVTGRGDPYGYTF. The CDR3 nucleotides read TGTGCCAGCAGCTTGGTGGTCACAGGGAGGGGAGATCCTTATGGCTACACCTTC.